This record looks at one T cell receptor beta chain sequence and its context. The data belong to a study of OX40 agonist ivuxolimab in advanced cancers. Study-wide background: Patients got intravenous ivuxolimab at 0.01 to 10 mg/kg every 2 weeks.

Germline assignment: CDR1 SGHRS and CDR2 YFSETQ. CDR3 length equals 14 residues. The ends were cut back, 2 bases at V and 3 bases at J, with 11 bases in the middle. Only in-frame clones appear in the TCRdb table, and some are missing; sequencing was by immunoSEQ multiplex PCR. The sample records under 9,000 clones, about 84% being singletons. The receptor's source is an adult with an advanced solid tumor such as melanoma, head and neck, liver or kidney cancer. This chain connects TRBV5-1 to TRBJ1-1; no definite D call. Source: CD4+ or CD8+ T cells sorted from blood, taken in a trial of the OX40 agonist ivuxolimab. The CDR3 loop reads CASSLFGGDTEAFF. The CDR3 bases are TGCGCCAGCAGCTTATTTGGCGGGGACACTGAAGCTTTCTTT. Variable domain in full (rest from reference TRBV5-1 and TRBJ1-1): KAGVTQTPRYLIKTRGQQVTLSCSPISGHRSVSWYQQTPGQGLQFLFEYFSETQRNKGNFPGRFSGRQFSNSRSEMNVSTLELGDSALYLCASSLFGGDTEAFFGQGTRLTVV.